Listed here is a single T cell receptor (beta chain). This sample was taken from a study of blood T cell repertoires in COVID-19. About the study: Acute-phase and convalescent COVID-19 samples originated in the United States, Italy and Spain. PBMCs, B-cell-depleted T cells, or T cells provided the cDNA or gDNA that made up the material.

Germline V gives CDR1 GTSNPN, CDR2 SVGIG (reference sequence). The CDR3 runs to 14 residues. V was clipped by 3 bases and J by 4 bases; unmatched bases: 6. As originally analysed: Reference gene primers were amplified, and this amplification served to estimate nucleated cell counts. The data were produced by immunoSEQ multiplex PCR, yet TCRdb's version contains in-frame clones alone and is incomplete. V and J calls and clone size follow that table, whereas D and trimming were derived from the DNA. Here the sample spans over 35,000 clones, 70% to 90% being singletons. The sequencing input was peripheral blood. The clonotype originates from a human donor in a cohort sampled during active COVID-19. The gene calls are TRBV30 and TRBJ1-2; TRBD1 matches 9 bases. CDR3 coding DNA: TGTGCCTGGAGCCAGGGACAGGGAAGCTATGGCTACACCTTC. Residues: CAWSQGQGSYGYTF.